A selection of T cell receptor beta chains follows, all from one sample in a study of blood T cell repertoires in COVID-19. Profiled with immunoSEQ multiplex PCR; TCRdb holds only in-frame clones, not every one. The repertoire holds approximately 98,000 clones, with about two thirds as singletons. Source material: peripheral blood. The receptors here all came from a woman in her forties with acute or convalescent COVID-19. The CDR3 runs from the conserved cysteine through the conserved F or W. The D gene is left open where the match is weak. Clone size, where shown, is once, few, many, or a class for clones that have expanded.

>TRBV5-6|-|-|TRBJ1-1
CATTMRGTRSTEAFF
TGTGCCACGACGATGCGAGGCACCCGGAGCACTGAAGCTTTCTTT
>TRBV4-1|-|-|TRBJ1-6
CASSQAIRVNSPLHF
TGCGCCAGCAGCCAAGCGATCAGGGTAAATTCACCCCTCCACTTT
>TRBV10-1|TRBD1|-|TRBJ2-7
CARSHRDRGHEQYF
TGCGCCAGGAGTCACCGGGACAGGGGGCATGAGCAGTACTTC
>TRBV9|TRBD1|few|TRBJ2-3
CASSVGDRTTDTQYF
TGTGCCAGCAGCGTAGGGGACAGGACGACAGATACGCAGTATTTT
>TRBV10-3|-|-|TRBJ1-2
CAISGSPDSNFYGYTF
TGTGCCATCAGCGGGAGCCCAGACTCAAACTTCTATGGCTACACCTTC
>TRBV27|-|-|TRBJ2-5
CASSISGFQETQYF
TGTGCCAGCAGTATTTCAGGTTTCCAAGAGACCCAGTACTTC
>TRBV7-2|-|-|TRBJ1-3
CASSLATASGNTIYF
TGTGCCAGCAGCTTAGCGACAGCCTCTGGAAACACCATATATTTT
>TRBV5-5|-|-|TRBJ2-7
CASSSLYEQYF
TGTGCCAGCAGCTCTCTCTACGAGCAGTACTTC
>TRBV6-5|-|-|TRBJ1-5
CASTLGGDNQPQHF
TGTGCCAGCACCTTGGGGGGGGATAATCAGCCCCAGCATTTT
>TRBV11-1|-|-|TRBJ2-3
CASSQLRTDTQYF
TGTGCCAGCAGCCAACTTAGAACAGATACGCAGTATTTT
>TRBV19|-|-|TRBJ2-2
CASSIFNGELFF
TGTGCCAGTAGTATATTCAACGGGGAGCTGTTTTTT
>TRBV13|TRBD1|-|TRBJ1-6
CASSSGQTALHF
TGTGCCAGCAGCTCGGGACAGACGGCCCTCCACTTT
>TRBV29-1|TRBD1|few|TRBJ2-5
CSVSGTGQETQYF
TGCAGCGTTTCGGGGACAGGGCAAGAGACCCAGTACTTC
>TRBV9|-|-|TRBJ1-6
CASSVEAGARSPLHF
TGTGCCAGCAGCGTAGAAGCAGGGGCGAGATCACCCCTCCACTTT
>TRBV9|-|-|TRBJ1-1
CASSVEPNTEAFF
TGTGCCAGCAGCGTAGAGCCGAACACTGAAGCTTTCTTT
>TRBV18|TRBD1|-|TRBJ2-7
CASSPGTAPYEQYF
TGTGCCAGCTCACCGGGGACAGCACCCTACGAGCAGTACTTC
>TRBV28|TRBD1|-|TRBJ2-1
CASSMGTGVYNEQFF
TGTGCCAGCAGTATGGGGACAGGGGTGTACAATGAGCAGTTCTTC
>TRBV10-3|TRBD1|few|TRBJ2-7
CAISDPGTGTYEQYF
TGTGCCATCAGTGATCCGGGGACAGGAACCTACGAGCAGTACTTC
>TRBV6-6|-|few|TRBJ2-3
CASRGRQGPDTQYF
TGTGCCAGCAGAGGGAGGCAGGGCCCAGATACGCAGTATTTT
>TRBV25-1|TRBD2|-|TRBJ2-5
CAGEGGGTGETQYF
TGTGCCGGGGAAGGCGGGGGGACGGGAGAGACCCAGTACTTC
>TRBV5-6|-|-|TRBJ2-5
CASSSGGPIFQETQYF
TGTGCCAGCAGCTCGGGTGGCCCAATTTTCCAAGAGACCCAGTACTTC
>TRBV5-1|-|-|TRBJ2-2
CASRLRDTGELFF
TGCGCCAGCAGGCTCAGGGACACCGGGGAGCTGTTTTTT